A selection of T cell receptor beta chains follows, all from one sample in a study of cytomegalovirus exposure and HLA in healthy donors. Clones were read by immunoSEQ multiplex PCR, and TCRdb kept only the in-frame ones, dropping some. The sample holds approximately 290,000 clones, approximately 80% seen once. The sequenced material came from PBMCs. The receptors originated from a girl aged 2-9 years in good health and CMV-seronegative. CDR3s leave out the opening cysteine and the closing phenylalanine or tryptophan. The order of the fields is V gene, CDR3 protein.

v_call: TRBV5-6; cdr3_aa: ASSSPGQGYEQY
v_call: TRBV13; cdr3_aa: ASSFQSYNEQF
v_call: TRBV7-9; cdr3_aa: SSRQWWTQY
v_call: TRBV27; cdr3_aa: ASGNLGLAGNEQF
v_call: TRBV10-3; cdr3_aa: AISNRGQEAGELF
v_call: TRBV7-6; cdr3_aa: ASSLTGEQF
v_call: TRBV5-1; cdr3_aa: ASSSGFSGSVFYNEQF
v_call: TRBV29-1; cdr3_aa: SVDGVYGYT
v_call: TRBV27; cdr3_aa: ASSLSGRGVNEQF
v_call: TRBV28; cdr3_aa: ASRDRGKNIQY
v_call: TRBV28; cdr3_aa: ASSLGQGYTEAF
v_call: TRBV19; cdr3_aa: ASSINTGNYYGYT
v_call: TRBV5-4; cdr3_aa: ASSFQGTVNTEAF
v_call: TRBV2; cdr3_aa: ASRRDEAQH
v_call: TRBV2; cdr3_aa: ASSALEQGEQF
v_call: TRBV10-3; cdr3_aa: AISVGGVNTEAF
v_call: TRBV30; cdr3_aa: AWIISLPNTEAF
v_call: TRBV10-2; cdr3_aa: ATRAGLSSYEQY
v_call: TRBV2; cdr3_aa: ASRLSDTQY
v_call: TRBV30; cdr3_aa: AWSGDRVQQY
v_call: TRBV18; cdr3_aa: ASSPWTGGNTGELF
v_call: TRBV5-4; cdr3_aa: ASSSPDGNGNTIY
v_call: TRBV14; cdr3_aa: ASSQARRSEQF
v_call: TRBV2; cdr3_aa: ASVPGGLPGYEQY
v_call: TRBV4-2; cdr3_aa: ASSPSLGGVRVGYT
v_call: TRBV19; cdr3_aa: ASSPFGTSGGRGTDTQY
v_call: TRBV28; cdr3_aa: ASSLGSRHEQY
v_call: TRBV2; cdr3_aa: ASRQTQSNQPQH
v_call: TRBV2; cdr3_aa: ASRPDRISGNTIY
v_call: TRBV19; cdr3_aa: ASSMWQGATKNIQY
v_call: TRBV19; cdr3_aa: ASTYGWLSNQPQH
v_call: TRBV9; cdr3_aa: ASSVVSGSGELF
v_call: TRBV10-3; cdr3_aa: AISERGPSRQY
v_call: TRBV4-1; cdr3_aa: ASSQGSWPGETQY
v_call: TRBV6-5; cdr3_aa: ASSYSPGQNNEQF
v_call: TRBV28; cdr3_aa: ASTPGDTEAF
v_call: TRBV11-2; cdr3_aa: ASSPTSNQETQY
v_call: TRBV6-4; cdr3_aa: ASSEELGGAQY
v_call: TRBV1; cdr3_aa: TSSRETSGGPPGELF
v_call: TRBV5-6; cdr3_aa: ASSLFDRVNQPQH
v_call: TRBV2; cdr3_aa: AITPGTAGETQY
v_call: TRBV14; cdr3_aa: ASSDPFSGGRGNEQF
v_call: TRBV10-3; cdr3_aa: AISGRQGGDTQY
v_call: TRBV15; cdr3_aa: ATSETFCGSEAF
v_call: TRBV7-8; cdr3_aa: ASSLGSSYNEQF
v_call: TRBV30; cdr3_aa: AWSRRGGLRLSQPQH
v_call: TRBV5-8; cdr3_aa: ASSYPRDSKPNQPQH